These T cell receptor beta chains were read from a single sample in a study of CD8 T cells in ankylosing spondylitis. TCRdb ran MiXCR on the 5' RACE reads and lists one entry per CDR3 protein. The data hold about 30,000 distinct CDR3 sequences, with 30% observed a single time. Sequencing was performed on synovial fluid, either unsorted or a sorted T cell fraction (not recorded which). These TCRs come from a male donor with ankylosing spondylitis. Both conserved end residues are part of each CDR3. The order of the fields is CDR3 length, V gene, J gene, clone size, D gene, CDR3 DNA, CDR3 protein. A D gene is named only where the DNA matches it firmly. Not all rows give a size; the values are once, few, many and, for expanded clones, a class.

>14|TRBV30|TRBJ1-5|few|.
TGTGCCTGGAGGCACAAGTTGAGCAATCAGCCCCAGCATTTT
CAWRHKLSNQPQHF
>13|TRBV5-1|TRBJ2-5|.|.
TGCGCCGGTCGGCGGGTCCTTGGAGAGACCCAGTACTTC
CAGRRVLGETQYF
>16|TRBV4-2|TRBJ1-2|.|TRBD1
TGTGCCAGCAGCCAAGTCGGCTCGCAGGGGGGAGGTGGCTACACCTTC
CASSQVGSQGGGGYTF
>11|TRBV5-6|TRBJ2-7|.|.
TGTGCCAGCAGCAACTCCTACGAGCAGTACTTC
CASSNSYEQYF
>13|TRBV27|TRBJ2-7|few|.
TGTGCCAGCAGTTTACAGGCCTCCTACGAGCAGTACTTC
CASSLQASYEQYF
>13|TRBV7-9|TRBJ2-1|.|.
TGTGCCAGCAGCTTGGACCCCAGTTTAGAGCAGTTCTTC
CASSLDPSLEQFF
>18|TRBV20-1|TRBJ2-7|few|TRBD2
TGCAGTGCAAAGTGGGACAGGGTGGGACTAGCGGGAGGATATGAGCAGTACTTC
CSAKWDRVGLAGGYEQYF
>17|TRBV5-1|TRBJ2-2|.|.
TGCGCTAGCAACTTGGACCCCAGGCTTCTAAACACCGGGGAGCTGTTTTTT
CASNLDPRLLNTGELFF
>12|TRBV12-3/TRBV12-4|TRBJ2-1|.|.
TGTGCCAGCAGACGTGACAGGCTTGAGCAGTTCTTC
CASRRDRLEQFF
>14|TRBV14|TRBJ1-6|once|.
TGTGCCAGCAGCCCCCTGGGGTTGTGGGCTCCCCTCCACTTT
CASSPLGLWAPLHF
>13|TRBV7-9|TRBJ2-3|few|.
TGTGCCAGCAGCCCCGCGGACACAGATACGCAGTATTTT
CASSPADTDTQYF
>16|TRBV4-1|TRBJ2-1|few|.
TGCGCCAGCAGCCAAGTATCCGGGAGTCCCACCAATGAGCAGTTCTTC
CASSQVSGSPTNEQFF
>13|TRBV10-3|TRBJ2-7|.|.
TGTGCCATCAGTGAGGTAGCAGTGAGGGAGCAGTACTTC
CAISEVAVREQYF
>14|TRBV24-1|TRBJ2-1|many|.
TGTGCCACCAGTGAGAGCGGTGACGGGGATGAGCAGTTCTTC
CATSESGDGDEQFF
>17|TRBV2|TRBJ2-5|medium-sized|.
TGTGCCAGCAGTGAAGCGCTTCTTCCGGCGGTATCGGAGACCCAGTACTTC
CASSEALLPAVSETQYF
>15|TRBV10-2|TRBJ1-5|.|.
TGCGCCAGCAGTGCGGGGGACTTTAGCAATCAGCCCCAGCATTTT
CASSAGDFSNQPQHF
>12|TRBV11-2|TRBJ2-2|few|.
TGTGCCAGCAGCTTCAGCTCCGGGGAGCTGTTTTTT
CASSFSSGELFF
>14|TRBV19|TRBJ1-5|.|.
TGTGCCAGTAGTATTATGGATAGCAATCAGCCCCAGCATTTT
CASSIMDSNQPQHF
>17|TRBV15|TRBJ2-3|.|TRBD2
TGTGCCACCAGCCACCCTAGCGGGCCCGCGGGCCAAGATACGCAGTATTTT
CATSHPSGPAGQDTQYF
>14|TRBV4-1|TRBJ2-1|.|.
TGCGCCAGCAGCCAAGAGGGGGAATACAATGAGCAGTTCTTC
CASSQEGEYNEQFF
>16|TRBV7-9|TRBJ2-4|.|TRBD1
TGTGCCAGCACGGGTGGGACAGAGGAAGAAGTTCTTATTCAGTACTTC
CASTGGTEEEVLIQYF
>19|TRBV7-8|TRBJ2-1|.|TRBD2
TGTGCCAGCAGCCATACGACTAGCGGGAGGGAGAGCTCCTACAATGAGCAGTTCTTC
CASSHTTSGRESSYNEQFF
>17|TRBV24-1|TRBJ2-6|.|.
TGTGCCACCAGTGATTTCGACAGCAGCTCTGGGGCCAACGTCCTGACTTTC
CATSDFDSSSGANVLTF
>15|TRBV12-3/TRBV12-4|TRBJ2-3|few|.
TGTGCCAGCACGCAACCCCTAGAATTCACAGATACGCAGTATTTT
CASTQPLEFTDTQYF
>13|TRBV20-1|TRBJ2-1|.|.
TGCAGTGCTGGGGGATTTACATACAATGAGCAGTTCTTC
CSAGGFTYNEQFF
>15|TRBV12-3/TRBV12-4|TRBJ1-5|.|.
TGTGCCAGCAGTTTTGGGGGCCCTAGCAATCAGCCCCAGCATTTT
CASSFGGPSNQPQHF
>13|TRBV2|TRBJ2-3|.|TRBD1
TGTGCCAGCCTCGGGACAGGTACAGATACGCAGTATTTT
CASLGTGTDTQYF
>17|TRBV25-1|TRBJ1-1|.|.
TGTGCCAGCAGCGAAAGACCTATTATAGAAACCTATTTTGAAGCTTTCTTT
CASSERPIIETYFEAFF
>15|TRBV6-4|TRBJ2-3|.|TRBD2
TGTGCCAGCAGTGACGAGGGAGGGAGCACAGATACGCAGTATTTT
CASSDEGGSTDTQYF
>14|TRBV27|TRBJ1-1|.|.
TGTGCCAGCAGACCGGGTCAGCTGAACACTGAAGCTTTCTTT
CASRPGQLNTEAFF
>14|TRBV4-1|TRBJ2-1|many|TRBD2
TGCGCCAGCAGACCTCAGACTAGCCCCGATGAGCAGTTCTTC
CASRPQTSPDEQFF
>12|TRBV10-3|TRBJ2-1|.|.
TGTGCCATCAGTGAGTCGATGCATGAGCAGTTCTTC
CAISESMHEQFF
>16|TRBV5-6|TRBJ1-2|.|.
TGTGCCAGCAGCTTTGGGGATTCGGGCGGTATTCATGGCTACACCTTC
CASSFGDSGGIHGYTF
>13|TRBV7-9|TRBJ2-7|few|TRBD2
TGTGCCAGCAGCGGAGCGGGGGTAGACGAGCAGTACTTC
CASSGAGVDEQYF
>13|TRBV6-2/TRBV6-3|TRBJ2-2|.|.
TGTGCCAGCAGTTACGGGGGGATCGGGGAGCTGTTTTTT
CASSYGGIGELFF
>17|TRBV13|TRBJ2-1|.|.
TGTGCCAGCAGCACTAAAGTTGGGGATAGGATAGGAAATGAGCAGTTCTTC
CASSTKVGDRIGNEQFF
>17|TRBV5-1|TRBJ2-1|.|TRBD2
TGCGCCAGCAGCTTGACTAGCGGGAGCCATTTCTACAATGAGCAGTTCTTC
CASSLTSGSHFYNEQFF
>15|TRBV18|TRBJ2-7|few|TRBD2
TGTGCCAGCTCCGAAACGTCTCCCACGGGGGGCGAGCAGTACTTC
CASSETSPTGGEQYF
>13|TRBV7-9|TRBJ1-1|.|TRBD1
TGTGCCAGCAGCTCGGACAGGGCCACTGAAGCTTTCTTT
CASSSDRATEAFF